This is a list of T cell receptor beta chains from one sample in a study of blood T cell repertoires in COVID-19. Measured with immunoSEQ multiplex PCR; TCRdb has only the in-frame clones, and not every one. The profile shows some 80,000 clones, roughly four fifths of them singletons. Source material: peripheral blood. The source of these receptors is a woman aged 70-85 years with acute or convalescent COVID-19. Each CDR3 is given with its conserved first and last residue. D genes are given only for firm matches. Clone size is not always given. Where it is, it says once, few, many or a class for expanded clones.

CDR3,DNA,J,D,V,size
CASSLTPTSIQYF,TGTGCCAGCAGCTTGACTCCTACCTCTATTCAGTACTTC,TRBJ2-4,.,TRBV7-3,.
CASSQARTGGSTQYF,TGTGCCAGCAGCCAAGCCAGGACAGGGGGTTCTACGCAGTATTTT,TRBJ2-3,TRBD1,TRBV3-1/TRBV3-2,once
CASTPRETGVGGYTF,TGTGCCAGCACCCCTAGGGAGACAGGGGTCGGTGGCTACACCTTC,TRBJ1-2,TRBD1,TRBV27,.
CASSELGQSSYEQYF,TGTGCCAGCAGTGAGCTGGGGCAGAGCTCCTACGAGCAGTACTTC,TRBJ2-7,.,TRBV2,.
CASNFPLADTEAFF,TGTGCCAGCAATTTCCCCTTGGCAGACACTGAAGCTTTCTTT,TRBJ1-1,.,TRBV6-6,.
CASSLLPGTGANEQFF,TGTGCCAGCAGTTTATTACCCGGGACAGGGGCCAATGAGCAGTTCTTC,TRBJ2-1,TRBD1,TRBV27,.
CASRDRESLSYEQYF,TGTGCCAGCAGGGACAGGGAATCCCTCTCCTACGAGCAGTACTTC,TRBJ2-7,TRBD1,TRBV3-1/TRBV3-2,.
CASSVAQGVRGEAFF,TGTGCCAGCAGCGTCGCACAGGGGGTAAGAGGTGAAGCTTTCTTT,TRBJ1-1,TRBD1,TRBV9,.
CASSFGGSGLKGETQYF,TGTGCCAGCAGCTTTGGCGGGAGTGGTCTTAAGGGAGAGACCCAGTACTTC,TRBJ2-5,TRBD2,TRBV7-3,.
CASSEGQAANEKLFF,TGTGCCAGCAGTGAGGGGCAGGCGGCTAATGAAAAACTGTTTTTT,TRBJ1-4,.,TRBV2,.
CASSNTGVGYTF,TGTGCCAGCAGCAACACAGGGGTTGGCTACACCTTC,TRBJ1-2,TRBD1,TRBV11-1,.
CASSLNRPNTEAFF,TGCGCCAGCAGCTTGAACAGGCCCAACACTGAAGCTTTCTTT,TRBJ1-1,.,TRBV5-1,.
CAITLTVPPYGYTF,TGTGCCATCACCCTCACAGTTCCCCCCTATGGCTACACCTTC,TRBJ1-2,.,TRBV10-3,.
CASNDDRGPYNEQFF,TGTGCCAGTAACGATGACAGGGGGCCCTACAATGAGCAGTTCTTC,TRBJ2-1,TRBD1,TRBV19,.
CASSQPSDSSYNEQFF,TGTGCCAGCAGCCAACCCTCCGACAGCTCCTACAATGAGCAGTTCTTC,TRBJ2-1,.,TRBV3-1/TRBV3-2,.
CASSSPAGSFYEQYF,TGTGCCAGCAGCTCCCCGGCGGGCAGCTTTTACGAGCAGTACTTC,TRBJ2-7,.,TRBV7-9,.
CASSRGTVTNEQFF,TGTGCCAGCAGCAGGGGGACAGTAACCAATGAGCAGTTCTTC,TRBJ2-1,TRBD1,TRBV5-6,.
CASSRAAGLTDTQYF,TGCGCCAGCAGCCGGGCAGCGGGCCTCACAGATACGCAGTATTTT,TRBJ2-3,.,TRBV5-1,few
CSASRDANYEQYF,TGCAGTGCTAGTCGCGATGCAAACTACGAGCAGTACTTC,TRBJ2-7,.,TRBV20-1,once
CASSHATGGWSEAFF,TGTGCCAGCAGCCACGCGACAGGGGGCTGGAGTGAAGCTTTCTTT,TRBJ1-1,TRBD1,TRBV3-1/TRBV3-2,.
CASSEGRWNTEAFF,TGTGCCAGCAGTGAGGGCAGGTGGAACACTGAAGCTTTCTTT,TRBJ1-1,.,TRBV6-1,.
CASSATSSYNEQFF,TGCGCCAGCAGCGCGACTAGTTCCTACAATGAGCAGTTCTTC,TRBJ2-1,.,TRBV5-1,.
CASSQQDRLMVEAFF,TGCGCCAGCAGTCAACAGGACAGGTTGATGGTTGAAGCTTTCTTT,TRBJ1-1,TRBD1,TRBV23-1,.
CASAGGGSKNIQYF,TGTGCCAGCGCGGGGGGAGGTTCCAAAAACATTCAGTACTTC,TRBJ2-4,TRBD2,TRBV30,.
CASSKGNGKGAHNQPQHF,TGTGCCAGCAGCAAAGGCAACGGCAAGGGGGCTCACAATCAGCCCCAGCATTTT,TRBJ1-5,.,TRBV21-1,few
CAGREAGDEQYF,TGTGCCGGACGTGAGGCGGGAGACGAGCAGTACTTC,TRBJ2-7,TRBD2,TRBV2,once
CASNRDSNQPQHF,TGTGCCAGCAACAGGGATAGCAATCAGCCCCAGCATTTT,TRBJ1-5,.,TRBV6-5,once
CARKSITEETQYF,TGTGCCAGAAAGTCAATAACTGAGGAGACCCAGTACTTC,TRBJ2-5,.,TRBV5-3,few
CASSGRLAGVLDTQYF,TGTGCCAGTAGTGGCAGACTAGCGGGAGTGTTGGATACGCAGTATTTT,TRBJ2-3,TRBD2,TRBV19,.
CASSPNPLQGLNTEAFF,TGTGCCAGCAGCCCGAACCCCTTACAGGGGCTGAACACTGAAGCTTTCTTT,TRBJ1-1,TRBD1,TRBV5-6,.
CASSLGTANTGELFF,TGTGCCAGCAGCTTGGGGACAGCGAACACCGGGGAGCTGTTTTTT,TRBJ2-2,TRBD1,TRBV11-3,.
CASSESQGNEQFF,TGCGCCAGCAGTGAGTCTCAGGGGAATGAGCAGTTCTTC,TRBJ2-1,.,TRBV10-1,.
CASSQRAPGGLDTQYF,TGTGCCAGCAGCCAAAGAGCCCCAGGGGGGTTAGATACGCAGTATTTT,TRBJ2-3,.,TRBV4-2,.
CASSLSGGGYTF,TGTGCCAGCAGCTTATCAGGGGGCGGCTACACCTTC,TRBJ1-2,TRBD1,TRBV5-6,.
CSVGEAGELFF,TGCAGCGTTGGGGAGGCCGGGGAGCTGTTTTTT,TRBJ2-2,.,TRBV29-1,.
CASSPRTTRGQGNTEAFF,TGTGCCAGCTCTCCCAGAACTACGCGAGGACAAGGGAACACTGAAGCTTTCTTT,TRBJ1-1,.,TRBV18,.
CASSLGRQGETQYF,TGCGCCAGCAGCTTGGGAAGACAGGGAGAGACCCAGTACTTC,TRBJ2-5,TRBD1,TRBV5-1,.
CASSEMNYNQPQHF,TGTGCCAGCAGTGAAATGAACTACAATCAGCCCCAGCATTTT,TRBJ1-5,.,TRBV2,.
CASSPVPGAGGYTF,TGTGCCAGCAGCCCGGTCCCAGGGGCGGGTGGCTACACCTTC,TRBJ1-2,.,TRBV6-6,.
CASSFDRQGYGYTF,TGTGCCAGCAGCTTCGATCGACAGGGGTATGGCTACACCTTC,TRBJ1-2,TRBD1,TRBV5-4,.